The 15 T cell receptor beta chains presented below share a single source sample, sequenced in a study of radiation and T cells in renal cell carcinoma. This table comes from immunoSEQ multiplex PCR, and its TCRdb copy is limited to in-frame clones, with some not included. Of about 140,000 clones in the sample, 83% were seen once. Time point: baseline pretreatment blood. Stated treatment: 15 Gy SBRT to primary tumor, nephrectomy 4 weeks later. The starting material was blood, obtained from a patient whose treatment included radiotherapy and nephrectomy. These TCRs come from a woman aged 50 to 60 with renal cell carcinoma.

The V gene is TRBV2, the J gene TRBJ1-5; 9 nucleotides match TRBD1. Germline V gives CDR1 SNHLY, CDR2 FYNNEI. V lost 4 bases to trimming and J lost 2 bases; unmatched junction nucleotides: 6. This CDR3 contains 16 residues. The CDR3 coding sequence is TGTGCCAGCAGTGCAACAGGGGGCCAGGGCAATCAGCCCCAGCATTTT. Protein sequence: CASSATGGQGNQPQHF.

V is TRBV4-2 and J is TRBJ1-1; D not certain. CDR1 is LGHNA and CDR2 is YNFKEQ in the germline V gene. The CDR3 contains 13 residues. V was trimmed by 5 bases and J by 7 bases, leaving 14 bases between them. The CDR3 protein is CASSSRLGGEAFF. The DNA for the CDR3 is TGTGCCAGCAGCTCTCGATTGGGTGGTGAAGCTTTCTTT.

This chain joins TRBV6-5 and TRBJ1-5, with no clear D. The CDR3 sequence is 12 residues long. With 6 bases removed from V and 4 bases from J, the gap between germline ends came to 7 bases. Germline CDR1 is MNHEY and CDR2 is SVGAGI. Here the CDR3 reads CASSSANQPQHF. DNA for the CDR3: TGTGCCAGCAGCTCTGCGAATCAGCCCCAGCATTTT.

The rearrangement joins TRBV6-1 to TRBJ1-1; D might be TRBD1 (5 bases). Trimming left V 3 bases short and J 1 base short, with 12 bases between. Per the germline V gene, CDR1 is MNHNS and CDR2 is SASEGT. The CDR3 consists of 15 residues. CDR3 DNA sequence: TGTGCCAGCAGTGAGGTGTTAGGGGAGAACACTGAAGCTTTCTTT. Its protein product is CASSEVLGENTEAFF.

The rearrangement links TRBV4-2 to TRBJ2-1, with 11 nucleotides matching TRBD2. This CDR3 contains 15 residues. CDR1 LGHNA and CDR2 YNFKEQ come from the germline V gene. J lost 6 bases, V lost 1 base, and 2 bases had no gene match. In DNA, the CDR3 is TGTGCCAGCAGCCAAGTTACTAGCGGGAGCAATGAGCAGTTCTTC. This translates into CASSQVTSGSNEQFF.

V is TRBV6-5 and J is TRBJ1-6, with D possibly TRBD1 on 5 matching bases. The CDR3 is 15 residues long. The V end was cut by 6 bases, the J end by 5 bases, with 14 bases between. Germline lookup yields CDR1 MNHEY and CDR2 SVGAGI. CDR3 amino acids: CASRPGTVNNSPLHF. In DNA, the CDR3 is TGTGCCAGCAGGCCCGGGACGGTCAATAATTCACCCCTCCACTTT.

This rearrangement joins TRBV5-6 to TRBJ2-3; 9 positions agree with TRBD2. The ends lost 2 bases at V and 3 bases at J; junction bases unmatched: 10. CDR1 and CDR2 (germline): SGHDT, YYEEEE. CDR3 length equals 17 residues. The CDR3 nucleotides are TGTGCCAGCAGCTTTGGGATCAGCGGGAGGAATACAGATACGCAGTATTTT. Its translation: CASSFGISGRNTDTQYF.

The chain joins TRBV6-4 to TRBJ2-6; D gene uncertain. Germline CDR1 MRHNA, CDR2 SNTAGT. V dropped 7 bases and J dropped 0 bases, with 7 bases sitting between them. The CDR3 length is 14 residues. CDR3 in amino acids: CASILDSGANVLTF. The CDR3 DNA sequence: TGTGCCAGCATCCTCGACTCTGGGGCCAACGTCCTGACTTTC.

This chain joins TRBV7-2 and TRBJ2-3; D is ambiguous. CDR3 length equals 14 residues. Germline V gene sequence: CDR1 SGHTA, CDR2 FQGNSA. Deletions cut 1 base from V and 0 bases from J, with 5 bases between. The CDR3 protein is CASSLDTSTDTQYF. The CDR3 coding sequence is TGTGCCAGCAGCTTAGACACTAGCACAGATACGCAGTATTTT.

This clone came up once. The chain carries TRBV7-2 and TRBJ2-5; maybe TRBD2 (5 bases). The CDR3 is made up of 15 amino acids. Trimming left V 3 bases short and J 5 bases short, with 16 bases between. CDR1 is SGHTA, CDR2 FQGNSA, per germline. The CDR3 sequence: CASSFGGPLGETQYF. CDR3 nucleotides: TGTGCCAGCAGCTTTGGCGGGCCCTTGGGGGAGACCCAGTACTTC.

The rearrangement links TRBV2 to TRBJ2-3, with D unresolved. In germline, CDR1 is SNHLY, CDR2 FYNNEI. This CDR3 is built from 13 residues. Trimming removed 2 bases at V and 8 bases at J, with 11 bases between. The CDR3 region is CASSEYSLGTQYF. CDR3 bases: TGTGCCAGCAGTGAATACTCTCTCGGTACGCAGTATTTT.

V usage is TRBV14 and J usage is TRBJ2-7, with TRBD1 matching over 7 bases. The CDR3 totals 15 residues. The V gene's germline CDR1 is SGHDN and CDR2 FVKESK. V lost 6 bases and J lost 0; bases outside the gene matches: 8. The DNA of the CDR3 is TGTGCCAGCAGAGGGGGCGGTGGGAACTCCTACGAGCAGTACTTC. Translated, it gives CASRGGGGNSYEQYF.

This clone appeared once. The chain links TRBV7-9 to TRBJ2-7, with 10 nucleotides matching TRBD2. The CDR3 is 16 amino acids. The ends lost 3 bases at V and 2 bases at J; junction bases unmatched: 7. Germline V gene sequence: CDR1 SEHNR, CDR2 FQNEAQ (reference sequence). This chain's CDR3 is CASSFHRTSGAYEQYF. The DNA for the CDR3 is TGTGCCAGCAGCTTCCACCGGACTAGCGGAGCCTACGAGCAGTACTTC.

This sequence joins TRBV6-5 and TRBJ2-1; 7 nucleotides match TRBD1. The length of the CDR3 is 14 residues. Germline CDR1 reads MNHEY; CDR2 reads SVGAGI. V was pared by 6 bases and J by 4 bases, with 6 bases of the junction left unmatched. The CDR3 bases are TGTGCCAGCAGAAACAGGGGAATTTACAATGAGCAGTTCTTC. It translates to CASRNRGIYNEQFF.

This clone was counted a few times. The J gene is TRBJ2-7, the V gene TRBV5-6; D gene ambiguous. V shed 0 bases and J shed 5 bases, with 9 bases lying between them. This CDR3 spans 13 amino acids. From germline, CDR1 is SGHDT and CDR2 YYEEEE. CDR3 amino acids: CASSLADGDEQYF. CDR3 nucleotide sequence: TGTGCCAGCAGCTTGGCTGATGGAGACGAGCAGTACTTC.